A selection of T cell receptor beta chains follows, all from one sample in a study of T-cell memory formation after mild COVID-19. TCRdb processed the 5' RACE reads anew with MiXCR; each CDR3 protein has one entry. The data hold 150,000 to 200,000 distinct CDR3 sequences, with approximately 10% observed a single time. The source material was PBMCs or a T cell subset sorted from them (not recorded which). These receptors came from a man aged 18-30 years who had mild COVID-19 (a few samples of this study predate the infection). Cell type and time point are not known. Both conserved end residues are part of each CDR3. A D gene is named only where the DNA matches it firmly. A row's size may be missing; if present it is once, few, many or a size class.

D,length,J,V,size,DNA,CDR3
NA,14,TRBJ1-3,TRBV12-3/TRBV12-4,few,TGTGCCAGCAGTTTGTCCAGCTCTGGAAACACCATATATTTT,CASSLSSSGNTIYF
TRBD1,15,TRBJ2-2,TRBV6-6,few,TGTGCCAGCAGTTACGAGGGGGCGCTAACCGGGGAGCTGTTTTTT,CASSYEGALTGELFF
TRBD1,14,TRBJ2-5,TRBV5-5,many,TGTGCCAGCAGCACAGGACAGGGGCGGGAGACCCAGTACTTC,CASSTGQGRETQYF
NA,13,TRBJ1-5,TRBV20-1,NA,TGCAGTGCTAGAGAGGACGGCAATCAGCCCCAGCATTTT,CSAREDGNQPQHF
TRBD1,14,TRBJ2-5,TRBV6-6,NA,TGTGCCAGCAGATCACAGGGGAGTGGGGAGACCCAGTACTTC,CASRSQGSGETQYF
NA,14,TRBJ2-7,TRBV3-1,few,TGTGCCAGCAGCCAAGGACTAGGCACCTACGAGCAGTACTTC,CASSQGLGTYEQYF
NA,11,TRBJ2-5,TRBV5-1,many,TGCGCCAGCACCCTACAAGAGGCCCAGTACTTC,CASTLQEAQYF
NA,16,TRBJ2-6,TRBV5-1,few,TGCGCCAGCAGCTTGAATGAGGCCTCTGGGGCCAACGTCCTGACTTTC,CASSLNEASGANVLTF
TRBD1,14,TRBJ2-5,TRBV6-1,NA,TGTGCCAGCAGTGTGGACAGGGGGCTGGAGACCCAGTACTTC,CASSVDRGLETQYF
TRBD1,15,TRBJ2-7,TRBV29-1,NA,TGCAGCGTTGTGTTCGGGACAGGGGGTTACTACGAGCATTACTTC,CSVVFGTGGYYEHYF
TRBD1,15,TRBJ1-5,TRBV20-1,NA,TGCAGTGCTAGGCGGACAGGACAGAGCAATCAGCCCCAGCATTTT,CSARRTGQSNQPQHF
NA,14,TRBJ1-6,TRBV4-3,NA,TGCGCCAGCAGCCAAGAGGGGGCAAATTCACCCCTCCACTTT,CASSQEGANSPLHF
NA,18,TRBJ1-1,TRBV5-1,NA,TGCGCCAGCAGCTTATCCCCCCGTGACAATCTCCTTAACGTTGAAGCTTTCTTT,CASSLSPRDNLLNVEAFF
NA,13,TRBJ1-2,TRBV6-6,many,TGTGCCAGCAGCGACCGGGAGATCTATGGCTACACCTTC,CASSDREIYGYTF
NA,16,TRBJ2-5,TRBV6-2/TRBV6-3,few,TGTGCCAGCACCTCCCCCCCCAGGAACCCCCAAGAGACCCAGTACTTC,CASTSPPRNPQETQYF
TRBD1,16,TRBJ1-4,TRBV20-1,NA,TGCAGTGCTAGATCCGGGACAGGGACAACTAATGAAAAACTGTTTTTT,CSARSGTGTTNEKLFF
NA,12,TRBJ2-1,TRBV5-1,NA,TGCGCCAGCAGCTTAATCGGAATTGAGCAGTTCTTC,CASSLIGIEQFF
NA,12,TRBJ2-1,TRBV20-1,NA,TGCAGTGCTCCCGATACCTACAATGAGCAGTTCTTC,CSAPDTYNEQFF
NA,12,TRBJ2-7,TRBV12-3/TRBV12-4,NA,TGTGCCAGCAGTTTCAGGAGGGGCGATCAGTACTTC,CASSFRRGDQYF
NA,15,TRBJ1-5,TRBV4-3,NA,TGCGCCAGCAGCCAAGATCACGCAGAGAATCAGCCCCAGCATTTT,CASSQDHAENQPQHF
NA,11,TRBJ2-7,TRBV12-3/TRBV12-4,many,TGTGCCAGCAGGGGGAACGAGGAGCAGTACTTC,CASRGNEEQYF
TRBD1,15,TRBJ2-5,TRBV5-1,NA,TGCGCCAGCAGCATCCCGGGACAGGGGGCTTGGACCCAGTACTTC,CASSIPGQGAWTQYF
NA,13,TRBJ1-1,TRBV18,NA,TGTGCCAGCTCCCGGGACCGGTACACTGAAGCTTTCTTT,CASSRDRYTEAFF
NA,16,TRBJ2-4,TRBV6-2/TRBV6-3,few,TGTGCCAGCAGCGACCCCACCTGGGTAGCCAAAAACATTCAGTACTTC,CASSDPTWVAKNIQYF
NA,15,TRBJ2-5,TRBV4-3,NA,TGCGCCAGCAGCCAACGGTGGATACCCGGGGAGACCCAGTACTTC,CASSQRWIPGETQYF
NA,14,TRBJ1-1,TRBV6-5,NA,TGTGCCAGCAGCACCTCCGGGGGGCGGCCGATAACTTTCTTT,CASSTSGGRPITFF
TRBD2,13,TRBJ2-4,TRBV20-1,few,TGCAGTGCTAGAGCAGCTAGCGGGGGGTTTCAGTACTTC,CSARAASGGFQYF
NA,15,TRBJ2-2,TRBV7-3,many,TGTGCCAGCAGCTCCACGGTGGGGACGGCCGGGGAGCTGTTTTTT,CASSSTVGTAGELFF
TRBD2,15,TRBJ2-7,TRBV20-1,NA,TGCAGTGCTAGAGATTCGGCTAGCGGGCTCTACGAGCAGTACTTC,CSARDSASGLYEQYF
NA,14,TRBJ1-6,TRBV28,many,TGTGCCGGCTGCGATACGGGGAGTAATTCACCCCTCCACTTT,CAGCDTGSNSPLHF
NA,13,TRBJ1-5,TRBV7-2,NA,TGTGCCAGCACCTCGGAGGGGGGGTCGCCCCAGCATTTT,CASTSEGGSPQHF
NA,13,TRBJ1-2,TRBV15,NA,TGTGCCACCAGCAGAGATGGGAGTTACGGCTACACCTTC,CATSRDGSYGYTF
NA,13,TRBJ2-3,TRBV7-2,many,TGTGCCAGCAGCCCGAACCAACGGGATACGCAGTATTTT,CASSPNQRDTQYF
NA,15,TRBJ1-5,TRBV6-6,few,TGTGCCAGCAGACCGGGACTACATAGCAATCAGCCCCAGCATTTT,CASRPGLHSNQPQHF
NA,16,TRBJ1-1,TRBV28,few,TGTGCCAGCAGCCTTCAGGGTCTCGGGAGAACATCTGAAGCTTTCTTT,CASSLQGLGRTSEAFF
NA,15,TRBJ1-5,TRBV7-2,NA,TGTGCCAGCAGCCTCGGACAGACTAGCAATCAGCCCCAGCATTTT,CASSLGQTSNQPQHF
NA,13,TRBJ1-1,TRBV19,few,TGTGCCACCCGGAGTCGAGATCACACTGAAGCTTTCTTT,CATRSRDHTEAFF
NA,16,TRBJ1-1,TRBV19,NA,TGTGCCAGTAGTATAGGCCGGGGGCGACGGAACACTGAAGCTTTCTTT,CASSIGRGRRNTEAFF
NA,14,TRBJ2-5,TRBV5-1,few,TGCGCCAGCAGCCCGGACGGGACTTTGGAGACCCAGTACTTC,CASSPDGTLETQYF
NA,14,TRBJ1-5,TRBV7-9,many,TGTGCCAGCAGCTTATTGGGGGCTGATCAGCCCCAGCATTTT,CASSLLGADQPQHF
NA,11,TRBJ2-3,TRBV9,once,TGTGCCAGCGGAGACTTTGATACGCAGTATTTT,CASGDFDTQYF
NA,14,TRBJ1-6,TRBV28,few,TGTGCCAGCAGAATTTTGGGAGGTAACTCACCCCTCCACTTT,CASRILGGNSPLHF
TRBD1,15,TRBJ2-6,TRBV23-1,NA,TGCGCCAGCAGACAGGGGAGCTCTGGGGCCAACGTCCTGACTTTC,CASRQGSSGANVLTF
NA,14,TRBJ2-3,TRBV11-1,few,TGTGCCAGCAGCTTAGAGGGTACATATGGAACGCAGTATTTT,CASSLEGTYGTQYF